This is a list of T cell receptor beta chains from one sample in a study of cytomegalovirus exposure and HLA in healthy donors. The method was immunoSEQ multiplex PCR; TCRdb's version includes in-frame clones alone and lacks a portion of them. The sample has 100,000 or so clones; 75% to 85% are singletons. The material sequenced was PBMCs. All receptors derive from a female donor in good health and CMV-seropositive. Both conserved end residues are trimmed from each CDR3. Fields, in order: V gene, clone size, J gene, CDR3 protein. Size values are once, few and many counts, or a class for expanded clones, and some rows have none.

TRBV9	NA	TRBJ1-4	ASSVSRGNEKLF
TRBV2	once	TRBJ1-1	ASSKQGLAEAF
TRBV30	NA	TRBJ1-1	AWDRGDTEAF
TRBV4-1	NA	TRBJ1-1	ASSQGITGGVNTEAF
TRBV6-5	once	TRBJ1-1	ASSYVGGGIEAF
TRBV7-8	once	TRBJ2-1	ASSPGVREGYNEQF
TRBV6-1	NA	TRBJ2-7	ASSWGTSGSSEQY
TRBV6-1	NA	TRBJ2-7	ASRSTSSYEQY
TRBV7-2	NA	TRBJ2-7	ASSLGGTSGGANEQY
TRBV5-5	NA	TRBJ1-6	ASTETGTGGNSPLH
TRBV4-2	few	TRBJ1-2	ASSPRDREYGYT
TRBV9	NA	TRBJ2-5	ASSVGTSGVKPQETQY
TRBV6-1	NA	TRBJ1-1	ASIPGGRSTEAF
TRBV18	once	TRBJ2-5	ASSPLRGGEETQY
TRBV27	NA	TRBJ1-6	ASSPQGGGSPLH
TRBV7-9	NA	TRBJ1-5	SSSPGQGSSNQPQH
TRBV11-2	NA	TRBJ1-6	ASSAEGQGSSPLH
TRBV29-1	NA	TRBJ1-2	SVDPLDGSYGYT
TRBV11-2	NA	TRBJ1-1	ASSPQGNTEAF
TRBV15	NA	TRBJ1-6	ATKVQGSSPLH
TRBV4-2	NA	TRBJ2-7	ASSQTMSGGYEQY
TRBV6-5	NA	TRBJ2-2	ASSGYRSGGELF
TRBV11-3	few	TRBJ1-5	ASSPGRGQGNQPQH
TRBV29-1	once	TRBJ1-1	SVLGLGTGPEAF
TRBV14	NA	TRBJ1-2	ASSQVGQGAYGYT
TRBV15	few	TRBJ2-7	ATSRATSVGEQY
TRBV27	NA	TRBJ1-1	ASSFPGRLTEAF
TRBV7-2	NA	TRBJ2-5	ASSPRVLARETQY
TRBV10-3	few	TRBJ1-2	AISEIGGVADGYT
TRBV5-8	NA	TRBJ1-1	ASSFRDRDVAF
TRBV6-1	few	TRBJ2-7	ASVGTAGGGQY
TRBV30	NA	TRBJ2-7	AWSVLLVALMDEQY
TRBV7-9	once	TRBJ1-1	ASSSPYRENTEAF
TRBV7-9	NA	TRBJ1-1	ASSSPTGGTEAF
TRBV5-1	NA	TRBJ1-4	ASSLLSGLSEKLF
TRBV5-1	NA	TRBJ2-2	ASSLGTSGTGELF
TRBV9	NA	TRBJ2-2	ASSRGVSGELF
TRBV6-5	NA	TRBJ2-3	ASRSYPLEGAPY
TRBV11-2	NA	TRBJ2-1	ASSLRDRTSGNYEQF
TRBV30	once	TRBJ1-2	AWSVRGGRGNYGYT